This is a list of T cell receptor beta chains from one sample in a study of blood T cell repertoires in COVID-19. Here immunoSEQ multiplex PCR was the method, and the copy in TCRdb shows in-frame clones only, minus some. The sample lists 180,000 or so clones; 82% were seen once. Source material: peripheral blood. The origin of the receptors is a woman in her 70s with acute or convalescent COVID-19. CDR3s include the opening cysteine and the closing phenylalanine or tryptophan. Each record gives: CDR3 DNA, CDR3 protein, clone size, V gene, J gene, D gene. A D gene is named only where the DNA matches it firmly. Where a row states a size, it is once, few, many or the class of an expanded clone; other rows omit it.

TGTGCCAGCAGCTTTTCCGGCGGTAATGAAAAACTGTTTTTT	CASSFSGGNEKLFF	.	TRBV5-8	TRBJ1-4	.
TGCGCCAGCAGCTGGAGGCTGGGGGGGGAAGAGACCCAGTACTTC	CASSWRLGGEETQYF	.	TRBV5-1	TRBJ2-5	TRBD2
TGCGCCAGCAGCCAACCGGGGAGCTCCTACAATGAGCAGTTCTTC	CASSQPGSSYNEQFF	.	TRBV4-1	TRBJ2-1	.
TGTGCCAGCAGCCGCCTGACAGGGAGGAACACTGAAGCTTTCTTT	CASSRLTGRNTEAFF	.	TRBV9	TRBJ1-1	TRBD1
TGCGCCAGCAGCCAAGGGATCGGCAGGGGGAATGAAAAACTGTTTTTT	CASSQGIGRGNEKLFF	.	TRBV4-3	TRBJ1-4	TRBD1
TGTGCCACCAGTGATTCCCGGACAGTGTGGGGCAACTATGGCTACACCTTC	CATSDSRTVWGNYGYTF	.	TRBV24-1	TRBJ1-2	.
TGTGCCAGCAGACCTCCCGGGGGGGGCTATGGCTACACCTTC	CASRPPGGGYGYTF	.	TRBV6-5	TRBJ1-2	.
TGTGCCAGCAGTTACTCGGCAGGATCGAATCAGCCCCAGCATTTT	CASSYSAGSNQPQHF	.	TRBV6-5	TRBJ1-5	.
TGTGCCAGCAGTTTCCGGTGGGCCACTGAAGCTTTCTTT	CASSFRWATEAFF	.	TRBV28	TRBJ1-1	.
TGTGCCAGCAGCTTAAAGTTGGGAGAACATATCTCTGGAAACACCATATATTTT	CASSLKLGEHISGNTIYF	.	TRBV7-2	TRBJ1-3	.
TGTGCCAGCAGTTACAGTGTCGCGTCGGGAGGGACAGATACGCAGTATTTT	CASSYSVASGGTDTQYF	few	TRBV6-2/TRBV6-3	TRBJ2-3	TRBD2
TGCAGCGTTGATACCGGGGATACGCAGTATTTT	CSVDTGDTQYF	once	TRBV29-1	TRBJ2-3	.
TGCGCCAGCAGCCAGAGGACTAGCGCAGATACGCAGTATTTT	CASSQRTSADTQYF	.	TRBV4-3	TRBJ2-3	TRBD2
TGTGCCAGCAGCCCTATGTTAGCGGGAGGGATGGATACGCAGTATTTT	CASSPMLAGGMDTQYF	.	TRBV3-1/TRBV3-2	TRBJ2-3	TRBD2
TGTGCCAGCAGCTTCACGGACAGGGCCACTGAAGCTTTCTTT	CASSFTDRATEAFF	once	TRBV7-2	TRBJ1-1	TRBD1
TGTGCCAGCAGCCCAATTACCGGGGAGCTGTTTTTT	CASSPITGELFF	.	TRBV6-6	TRBJ2-2	.
TGTGCCAACCTTATGGACAGGGAGTTCTATAATTCACCCCTCCACTTT	CANLMDREFYNSPLHF	once	TRBV10-3	TRBJ1-6	TRBD1
TGTGCCAGTAGTATCGAAGGGACAGTCGGGCAGCCCCAGCATTTT	CASSIEGTVGQPQHF	.	TRBV19	TRBJ1-5	TRBD1
TGCGCCAGCAGCCAAGGGCTCCTCTCCTACGAGCAGTACTTC	CASSQGLLSYEQYF	once	TRBV4-3	TRBJ2-7	.
TGTGCCAGCAGCTCAGGGGTGGCCTTTGAAGCTTTCTTT	CASSSGVAFEAFF	.	TRBV5-6	TRBJ1-1	.
TGTGCCAGCAGCCCCAAAAATCCCTACGAGCAGTACTTC	CASSPKNPYEQYF	once	TRBV5-6	TRBJ2-7	.
TGTGCCAGTAGTTCCCCGACAGTAACCGGGGAGCTGTTTTTT	CASSSPTVTGELFF	.	TRBV19	TRBJ2-2	.
TGTGCCAGCAGACTAACAGGGGTCCGCTCTGGAAACACCATATATTTT	CASRLTGVRSGNTIYF	.	TRBV6-6	TRBJ1-3	TRBD1
TGTGCCAGCAGCTTAGATGTCATGGAGACCCAGTACTTC	CASSLDVMETQYF	.	TRBV11-2	TRBJ2-5	.
TGCGCCAGCAGCCAAGCCCCGGGACTAGCTTCATATGAGCAGTTCTTC	CASSQAPGLASYEQFF	.	TRBV4-1	TRBJ2-1	TRBD2
TGTGCCAGCAGCTTAGGTGCTACAGGGATCTGGATCGGGGAGCTGTTTTTT	CASSLGATGIWIGELFF	once	TRBV7-8	TRBJ2-2	.
TGTGCCAGCAGCTCCATTGGACAGACCCTTGAAGCTTTCTTT	CASSSIGQTLEAFF	.	TRBV7-6	TRBJ1-1	.
TGTGCCAGCAGCTATAGCGGGAACTCCTACGAGCAGTACTTC	CASSYSGNSYEQYF	.	TRBV7-2	TRBJ2-7	TRBD2
TGTGCCAGCAGCCCTTCCCTGGTTAGCGTTAATGAGCAGTTCTTC	CASSPSLVSVNEQFF	.	TRBV28	TRBJ2-1	.
TGTGCCAGCACATGGGGGCAGGGTCCTAATCAGCCCCAGCATTTT	CASTWGQGPNQPQHF	.	TRBV6-1	TRBJ1-5	.
TGTGCCAGCAGCTTAGACCGCGCGGGACTCACCTACGAGCAGTACTTC	CASSLDRAGLTYEQYF	.	TRBV7-2	TRBJ2-7	.
TGTGCCAGCAGTTTAGGTCGCGTCTATGGCTACACCTTC	CASSLGRVYGYTF	.	TRBV12-3/TRBV12-4	TRBJ1-2	.
TGTGCCAGCAGCACAGGGGAGGCTAAGGGCTACACCTTC	CASSTGEAKGYTF	few	TRBV2	TRBJ1-2	TRBD1
TGTGCCACCAGCAGAGATAACTCGAACACTGAAGCTTTCTTT	CATSRDNSNTEAFF	.	TRBV15	TRBJ1-1	.
TGTGCCAGCAGGGCCATCTCTACCGGGGAGCTGTTTTTT	CASRAISTGELFF	.	TRBV6-5	TRBJ2-2	.
TGCGCCAGCAGCCAAAGAGAGTCTGGGGCCAACGTCCTGACTTTC	CASSQRESGANVLTF	.	TRBV4-1	TRBJ2-6	.
TGTGCCTGGAGTGTATTCGCGACAGGGGGTGGCTACGAGCAGTACTTC	CAWSVFATGGGYEQYF	once	TRBV30	TRBJ2-7	TRBD1
TGTGCCAGTACCTCACAGCGACAGATGAACACTGAAGCTTTCTTT	CASTSQRQMNTEAFF	once	TRBV19	TRBJ1-1	.
TGTGCCAGCAGCTTCCAGACTAGCGGGAGACCCTACGAGCAGTACTTC	CASSFQTSGRPYEQYF	.	TRBV5-6	TRBJ2-7	TRBD2
TGTGCCAGCACCAAAGGGACAGGGGGCACCGGGGAGCTGTTTTTT	CASTKGTGGTGELFF	.	TRBV5-4	TRBJ2-2	TRBD1
TGTGCCAGTAGTATAGATAGCCGCAGGGTGAACACTGAAGCTTTCTTT	CASSIDSRRVNTEAFF	.	TRBV19	TRBJ1-1	.
TGTGCCAGCAGCAGGGCCCTTAGCAATCAGCCCCAGCATTTT	CASSRALSNQPQHF	few	TRBV7-9	TRBJ1-5	.
TGTGCCAGCAGCTTGGCGGGAGGGCCTCTTTTAGCCAAAAACATTCAGTACTTC	CASSLAGGPLLAKNIQYF	.	TRBV5-6	TRBJ2-4	TRBD2
TGTGCCAGCAGTGAAGAGGGGACATTCGGGGAGCTGTTTTTT	CASSEEGTFGELFF	.	TRBV2	TRBJ2-2	.
TGTGCCAGCTCCTCACAGGGTGAAGATACGCAGTATTTT	CASSSQGEDTQYF	.	TRBV18	TRBJ2-3	.
TGTGCCAGCAGCCAAGATTACAGGGGAAGAGGCTACACCTTC	CASSQDYRGRGYTF	.	TRBV3-1/TRBV3-2	TRBJ1-2	TRBD1
TGTGCCAGCAGTGAACACCAGGGGTTGGGGGAAAAACTGTTTTTT	CASSEHQGLGEKLFF	few	TRBV6-1	TRBJ1-4	.
TGTGCCTGGAGCGGGAGGACTGAAGCTTTCTTT	CAWSGRTEAFF	.	TRBV30	TRBJ1-1	.
TGTGCCAGCAGCTTGGGACAGTTTAGCACAGATACGCAGTATTTT	CASSLGQFSTDTQYF	.	TRBV5-4	TRBJ2-3	.
TGCGCCAGCAGTTCCGGGACTAGCGGCTACGAGCAGTACTTC	CASSSGTSGYEQYF	.	TRBV5-1	TRBJ2-7	TRBD2
TGTGCCAGCAGCCAAGTTGGAGCCGAGCAGTACTTC	CASSQVGAEQYF	.	TRBV4-2	TRBJ2-7	.
TGTGCCAGCCGTCAAAGCGCTAACTATGGCTACACCTTC	CASRQSANYGYTF	.	TRBV6-5	TRBJ1-2	.
TGTGCCAGCAGCGTAGACGGACTAGCGGGGGGGCCTTCTCGGCAGTATTTT	CASSVDGLAGGPSRQYF	.	TRBV9	TRBJ2-3	TRBD2
TGTGCCACCAGTGACAGGGAAGGGAATGGCTACACCTTC	CATSDREGNGYTF	.	TRBV24-1	TRBJ1-2	.
TGTGCCAGCAGCTCTAACAGGGGAATAAGAAACACCATATATTTT	CASSSNRGIRNTIYF	.	TRBV7-8	TRBJ1-3	TRBD1
TGTGCCAGCAGAAAGAGAGAACTGAACACTGAAGCTTTCTTT	CASRKRELNTEAFF	.	TRBV6-5	TRBJ1-1	.
TGTGCCAGCAGCTACCAAGGGACAGGTCTCCACTATGGCTACACCTTC	CASSYQGTGLHYGYTF	.	TRBV28	TRBJ1-2	TRBD1